This entry lists 16 T cell receptor beta chains sequenced from one sample in a study of cytotoxic CD8 clonotypes in ibrutinib-treated CLL. TCRdb's copy holds only in-frame clones and misses some; the assay was immunoSEQ multiplex PCR. The data show approximately 97,000 clones, with more than 70% seen just once and about 26% held by the top ten. The sample consisted of PBMCs, taken after 24 months of ibrutinib treatment. These receptors all stem from a human donor with chronic lymphocytic leukemia.

This sequence joins TRBV19 and TRBJ1-2; 8 nucleotides line up with TRBD1. The junction had 14 bases not matched to a gene; V was cut back by 0 bases and J by 8 bases. Looked up from germline, CDR1 is LNHDA and CDR2 is SQIVND (reference sequence). CDR3 length: 17 residues. CDR3 region: CASSIDAGGARLGGYTF. As DNA, the CDR3 is TGTGCCAGTAGTATAGATGCAGGGGGCGCTCGGCTTGGAGGCTACACCTTC.

The chain is built from TRBV7-6 and TRBJ2-3; D might be TRBD2 (5 bases). The CDR3 consists of 13 residues. The germline CDR1 and CDR2 sequences are SGHVS and FNYEAQ. Trimming shortened V by 5 bases and J by 5 bases, and 11 bases separated the two germline ends. CDR3 in amino acids: CASSLDLGDTQYF. The CDR3 DNA follows: TGTGCCAGCAGCCTGGACTTAGGAGATACGCAGTATTTT.

The chain employs TRBV27 and TRBJ1-3; TRBD1 is a possible D gene (5 bases). The germline V gene has CDR1 MNHEY and CDR2 SMNVEV (reference sequence). The CDR3 is 15 residues long. Trimming took 6 bases from V and 2 from J, leaving 14 bases between them. The CDR3 sequence: CASSRGGETGNTIYF. The CDR3 DNA reads as TGTGCCAGCAGCCGCGGGGGGGAGACTGGAAACACCATATATTTT.

The chain carries TRBV30 and TRBJ2-7; D is unclear. Trimming removed 3 bases at V and 6 bases at J, with 9 bases between. This CDR3 has 11 amino acids. CDR1 is GTSNPN, CDR2 SVGIG, per germline (reference sequence). CDR3 region: CAWRVASEQYF. In nucleotides, the CDR3 is TGTGCCTGGAGGGTTGCTAGCGAGCAGTACTTC.

Only one count was recorded for this clone. The genes are TRBV12-2 and TRBJ2-1. TRBV12-2 is designated a pseudogene. The CDR3 totals 17 residues. This CDR3 reads CASRLQFGRSSYNEQFF. DNA of the CDR3: TGTGCAAGTCGCTTACAGTTCGGGCGAAGCTCCTACAATGAGCAGTTCTTC.

The chain recombines TRBV6-5 with TRBJ1-1; no firm D call. The CDR3 length is 11 residues. V lost 2 bases, J lost 12 bases, and 10 bases lay in between. In germline, CDR1 is MNHEY, CDR2 SVGAGI. The CDR3 sequence is CASSYEVRTFF. The CDR3 DNA reads as TGTGCCAGCAGTTACGAGGTTAGGACTTTCTTT.

This clone was counted once. The chain couples TRBV15 to TRBJ2-2, with 13 bases fitting TRBD2. The J segment lost 1 base and the V segment lost 1 base, leaving 12 bases of the junction unmatched. This CDR3 has 21 residues. The germline V gene encodes CDR1 LNHNV and CDR2 YYDKDF (reference sequence). CDR3 nucleotides: TGTGCCACCAGCAGAGTCCTGGCCCCGACTAGCGGGAGGATGAACACCGGGGAGCTGTTTTTT. It yields the protein CATSRVLAPTSGRMNTGELFF.

The chain carries TRBV6-6 and TRBJ1-5, with D uncertain. The germline V and J ends were trimmed by 2 bases and 5 bases, with 16 bases remaining between them. The CDR3 is 16 residues long. Germline V gives CDR1 MNHNY, CDR2 SVGAGI (reference sequence). The CDR3 nucleotides are TGTGCCAGCAGTTACGGGCCCTCGGGAATGGATCAGCCCCAGCATTTT. Its protein is CASSYGPSGMDQPQHF.

J is TRBJ2-7 and V is TRBV27; D may be TRBD1 (5 bases). Germline values: CDR1 MNHEY, CDR2 SMNVEV (reference sequence). Trimming cost V 5 bases and J 3 bases, with 14 bases left between them. The CDR3 extends over 14 amino acids. CDR3 coding DNA: TGTGCCAGCAGTCCTTTAGGGGTTCTCTACGAGCAGTACTTC. Amino acid sequence: CASSPLGVLYEQYF.

V usage is TRBV10-3 and J usage is TRBJ2-7; 9 nucleotides align to TRBD2. The length of the CDR3 is 14 residues. Germline values: CDR1 ENHRY, CDR2 SYGVKD. Unmatched junction bases numbered 9, after V lost 7 bases and J lost 5 bases. CDR3 sequence: CAINDSGSKHEQYF. The CDR3 DNA sequence: TGTGCCATCAATGATAGCGGGAGCAAACACGAGCAGTACTTC.

The table lists this clone with a few counts. The gene calls are TRBV19 and TRBJ1-1; TRBD1 might be the D (5 bases). Trimming stripped 4 bases from V and 3 bases from J, with 12 bases between. The length of the CDR3 is 14 residues. CDR1 and CDR2 (germline): LNHDA, SQIVND (reference sequence). CDR3 loop: CASSTSGRYTEAFF. The DNA for the CDR3 is TGTGCCAGTAGTACCTCGGGACGGTACACTGAAGCTTTCTTT.

The chain carries TRBV7-2 and TRBJ2-7; 10 nucleotides agree with TRBD2. The CDR3 sequence is 16 residues long. From germline, CDR1 is SGHTA and CDR2 FQGNSA. The V and J ends lost 3 bases and 2 bases, in that order; junction bases with no gene match: 7. CDR3 in DNA: TGTGCCAGCAGCTTGGGTAGCGGGAGGCCTGCCTACGAGCAGTACTTC. Protein product: CASSLGSGRPAYEQYF.

The J gene is TRBJ2-3, the V gene TRBV18, with 8 bases matching TRBD2. This CDR3 spans 17 amino acids. V was clipped by 1 base and J by 0 bases; unmatched bases: 6. From germline, CDR1 is KGHSH and CDR2 LQKENI. CDR3 DNA sequence: TGTGCCAGCTCACCACTCGGGAGGGCCTCTAGCACAGATACGCAGTATTTT. Residues: CASSPLGRASSTDTQYF.

The rearrangement links TRBV28 to TRBJ1-1, with D hard to call. The CDR3 extends over 10 amino acids. CDR1 is MDHEN, CDR2 SYDVKM, per germline. The V and J ends lost 5 bases and 6 bases respectively, with 4 bases between them. CDR3 coding DNA: TGTGCCAGCAGTGCAGCTGAAGCTTTCTTT. Encoded protein: CASSAAEAFF.

This chain connects TRBV20-1 to TRBJ2-7; possibly TRBD1 for D (6 bases). The CDR3 has 11 amino acids. The V end lost 6 bases, the J end lost 5 bases, and 11 bases lay between the germline ends. The germline CDR1 and CDR2 sequences are DFQATT and SNEGSKA (reference sequence). For the CDR3, the DNA is TGCAGTGCCAACAGGGTCAACGAGCAGTACTTC. This sequence encodes CSANRVNEQYF.

The chain employs TRBV18 and TRBJ1-1; a weak D match, TRBD1 (6 bases). From germline, CDR1 is KGHSH and CDR2 LQKENI. V lost 2 bases and J 0 bases, leaving 10 bases between the germline ends. The CDR3 is made up of 15 amino acids. The CDR3 bases are TGTGCCAGCTCACCAGGGGCAGGGGTGAACACTGAAGCTTTCTTT. Translating gives CASSPGAGVNTEAFF.